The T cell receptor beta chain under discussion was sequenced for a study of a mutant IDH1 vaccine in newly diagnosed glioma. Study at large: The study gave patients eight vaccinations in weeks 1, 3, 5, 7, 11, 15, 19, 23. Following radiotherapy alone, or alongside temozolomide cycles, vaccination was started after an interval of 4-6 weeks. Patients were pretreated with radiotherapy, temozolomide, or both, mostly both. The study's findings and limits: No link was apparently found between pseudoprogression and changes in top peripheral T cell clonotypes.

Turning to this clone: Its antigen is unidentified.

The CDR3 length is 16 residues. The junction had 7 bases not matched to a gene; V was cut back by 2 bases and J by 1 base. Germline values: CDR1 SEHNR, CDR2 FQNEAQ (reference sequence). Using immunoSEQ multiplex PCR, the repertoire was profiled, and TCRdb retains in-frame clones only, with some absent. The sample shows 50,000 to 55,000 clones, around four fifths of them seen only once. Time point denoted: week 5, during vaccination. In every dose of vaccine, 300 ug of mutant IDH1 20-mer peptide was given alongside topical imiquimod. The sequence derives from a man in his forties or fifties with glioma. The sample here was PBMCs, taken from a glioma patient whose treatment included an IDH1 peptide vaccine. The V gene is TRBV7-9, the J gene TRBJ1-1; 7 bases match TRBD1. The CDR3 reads CASSLSGTARNTEAFF. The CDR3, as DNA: TGTGCCAGCAGCTTAAGCGGGACAGCTAGGAACACTGAAGCTTTCTTT.